A single sample is the source of the 9 T cell receptor beta chains below, sequenced in a study of cytomegalovirus exposure and HLA in healthy donors. The PCR ran on 60 Vbeta and 13 Jbeta primers. Profiling relied on immunoSEQ multiplex PCR, and the TCRdb table lists in-frame clones only, not all of them. The sample includes over 200,000 clones, 60% to 80% of them seen just once. Source material: PBMCs. These receptors all come from a male donor in good health and CMV-seronegative.

This chain joins TRBV7-9 and TRBJ1-4; 7 bases match TRBD1. V lost 6 bases, J lost 2 bases, and 9 bases stayed unmatched. This CDR3 spans 16 amino acids. The V gene's germline CDR1 is SEHNR and CDR2 FQNEAQ (reference sequence). The CDR3 DNA follows: TGTGCCAGCAGATCCTTTTTACAGGGGACTAATGAAAAACTGTTTTTT. Translated, it gives CASRSFLQGTNEKLFF. Combining the CDR3 with reference TRBV7-9 and TRBJ1-4 gives the whole variable domain DTGVSQNPRHKITKRGQNVTFRCDPISEHNRLYWYRQTLGQGPEFLTYFQNEAQLEKSRLLSDRFSAERPKGSFSTLEIQRTEQGDSAMYLCASRSFLQGTNEKLFFGSGTQLSVL.

The chain links TRBV28 to TRBJ1-2; 7 bases are a match to TRBD1. CDR3 length equals 17 residues. J lost 4 bases, V lost 6 bases, and 17 bases had no gene match. Germline values: CDR1 MDHEN, CDR2 SYDVKM. CDR3 sequence: CASSPIIIGQALYGYTF. In DNA, the CDR3 is TGTGCCAGCAGCCCCATCATAATCGGACAGGCGCTCTATGGCTACACCTTC.

This rearrangement joins TRBV7-2 to TRBJ2-7, with D maybe TRBD2 (6 bases). Trimming cost V 3 bases and J 7 bases, with 13 bases left between them. CDR1 is SGHTA, CDR2 FQGNSA, per germline. The CDR3 is 13 residues long. The CDR3 protein is CASSFREAGEQYF. The CDR3 nucleotides read TGTGCCAGCAGCTTCAGGGAGGCGGGGGAGCAGTACTTC.

The rearrangement joins TRBV6-5 to TRBJ1-5, with 8 bases aligning to TRBD1. Trimming removed 6 bases from V and 7 bases from J; junction bases left unmatched: 2. Looked up from germline, CDR1 is MNHEY and CDR2 is SVGAGI. The CDR3 totals 12 residues. CDR3 in DNA: TGTGCCAGCAGAAACAGGGGGCAGCCCCAGCATTTT. Amino acids: CASRNRGQPQHF.

The chain employs TRBV10-3 and TRBJ2-5; 8 bases are shared with TRBD2. The better agreement between TRBJ2-7 and the DNA end casts doubt on the J call. CDR1 ENHRY and CDR2 SYGVKD come from the germline V gene. The CDR3 has 15 amino acids. The CDR3 nucleotides read TGTGCCATCAGTGAGTCGAGACTAGCGTCCACCGAGCAGTACTTC. As protein: CAISESRLASTEQYF.

This chain connects TRBV6-6 to TRBJ1-4, with 9 bases that match TRBD1. J gave up 6 bases and V 6 bases, and 11 bases lay outside the gene matches. Germline assignment: CDR1 MNHNY and CDR2 SVGAGI (reference sequence). The CDR3 runs to 16 residues. Here the CDR3 reads CASRPNRGRKDEKLFF. The CDR3 nucleotides read TGTGCCAGCAGGCCAAACAGGGGGCGTAAGGATGAAAAACTGTTTTTT.

The chain links TRBV6-1 to TRBJ1-2; D possibly corresponds to TRBD1 (5 bases). The CDR3 has 13 residues. V was cut by 5 bases and J by 7 bases, with 14 bases left in between. Germline CDR1 reads MNHNS; CDR2 reads SASEGT. The CDR3 loop is CASSPTDGVGYTF. The DNA for the CDR3 is TGTGCCAGCAGTCCGACAGATGGTGTTGGCTACACCTTC.

The chain uses TRBV25-1 and TRBJ2-3, with D maybe TRBD1 (8 bases). V shed 5 bases and J shed 6 bases, with 15 bases lying between them. The CDR3 has 14 amino acids. Germline CDR1 reads MGHDK; CDR2 reads SYGVNS. CDR3 region: CASSITGGEDTQYF. CDR3 in DNA: TGTGCCAGCAGTATAACAGGGGGGGAGGATACGCAGTATTTT. Looking up the rest from reference TRBV25-1 and TRBJ2-3 gives the full variable domain: EADIYQTPRYLVIGTGKKITLECSQTMGHDKMYWYQQDPGMELHLIHYSYGVNSTEKGDLSSESTVSRIRTEHFPLTLESARPSHTSQYLCASSITGGEDTQYFGPGTRLTVL.

This clone occurred once. The sample contains more than one DNA sequence encoding this CDR3. The CDR3 DNA reads TGTGCCAGCAGCCCACTTGGGGGGGCTTACAATGAGCAGTTCTTC. Its protein is CASSPLGGAYNEQFF. V usage is TRBV7-3 and J usage is TRBJ2-1, with a possible D match to TRBD2 (7 bases). The CDR3 consists of 15 residues. Germline assignment: CDR1 SGHTA and CDR2 FQGTGA. Trimming removed 5 bases from V and 4 bases from J, with 15 bases in between.